The 18 T cell receptor beta chains presented below share a single source sample, sequenced in a study of blood T cell repertoires in COVID-19. The repertoire was sequenced with immunoSEQ multiplex PCR; TCRdb's copy has only in-frame clones and lacks some. Here the sample spans fewer than 200,000 clones, roughly 82% being singletons. The sample consisted of peripheral blood. The receptors derive from a woman between 55 and 75 years old with COVID-19, enrolled during active disease.

The genes are TRBV27 and TRBJ2-4; TRBD1 matches at 8 bases. After removal of 6 bases from V and 9 bases from J, the junction contained 10 bases not matched to a gene. Germline CDR1 is MNHEY and CDR2 is SMNVEV (reference sequence). The CDR3 runs to 14 residues. This chain's CDR3 is CASSPQGAAGIQYF. CDR3 nucleotides: TGTGCCAGCAGCCCCCAGGGGGCGGCGGGCATTCAGTACTTC.

The CDR3 sequence: CASSLSTSGGHTQYF. Here the CDR3 DNA reads TGTGCCAGCAGCCTGTCGACTAGCGGGGGGCATACGCAGTATTTT. J is TRBJ2-3 and V is TRBV7-2; 13 bases are a match to TRBD2. The ends lost 5 bases at V and 7 bases at J; junction bases unmatched: 6. The germline gives CDR1 SGHTA, CDR2 FQGNSA. This CDR3 comprises 15 residues.

This chain uses TRBV7-2 with TRBJ1-1, with D possibly TRBD1 on 5 matching bases. This CDR3 has 15 residues. V lost 2 bases and J 7 bases, leaving 17 bases between the germline ends. From germline, CDR1 is SGHTA and CDR2 FQGNSA. The CDR3 region is CASSLQSGAGDEAFF. DNA for the CDR3: TGTGCCAGCAGCTTACAATCCGGGGCGGGAGATGAAGCTTTCTTT.

This chain connects TRBV24-1 to TRBJ2-2, with TRBD1 matching over 8 bases. The ends lost 4 bases at V and 0 bases at J; junction bases unmatched: 6. Per germline, CDR1 KGHDR and CDR2 SFDVKD. This CDR3 has 17 residues. CDR3 nucleotide sequence: TGTGCCACCAGTGAAGCCGGACAGGGACCGAACACCGGGGAGCTGTTTTTT. Translated: CATSEAGQGPNTGELFF.

The rearrangement links TRBV30 to TRBJ2-2; 10 bases are a match to TRBD2. This CDR3 spans 15 amino acids. Trimming took 2 bases from V and 4 from J; bases not matched to a gene: 4. Germline loops: CDR1 GTSNPN, CDR2 SVGIG (reference sequence). DNA for the CDR3: TGTGCCTGGAGTACACTAGCGGGACTCACCGGGGAGCTGTTTTTT. Its protein product is CAWSTLAGLTGELFF.

This sequence joins TRBV7-9 and TRBJ2-1; maybe TRBD1 (5 bases). V lost 2 bases and J 7 bases, leaving 15 bases between the germline ends. Germline CDR1 is SEHNR and CDR2 is FQNEAQ (reference sequence). The CDR3 is 15 amino acids. CDR3 nucleotides: TGTGCCAGCAGCTTAACGAGCAGGGCAGGGAATGAGCAGTTCTTC. It yields the protein CASSLTSRAGNEQFF.

V usage is TRBV24-1 and J usage is TRBJ2-2; 8 bases fit TRBD1. Germline CDR1 KGHDR, CDR2 SFDVKD. The ends lost 7 bases at V and 3 bases at J; junction bases unmatched: 3. This CDR3 spans 14 amino acids. CDR3 nucleotide sequence: TGTGCCACCAGAGAGACAGGGGACACCGGGGAGCTGTTTTTT. Amino acid sequence: CATRETGDTGELFF.

This chain joins TRBV7-4 and TRBJ2-6; TRBD1 matches 7 bases. The CDR3 is 19 residues long. V trimming: 5 bases; J trimming: 0 bases; junction bases outside the gene matches: 13. Germline lookup yields CDR1 SGHVT and CDR2 SQSDAQ. In DNA form, the CDR3 reads TGTGCCAGCAGCGAGCTCGGGACAGCGCCCCACTCTGGGGCCAACGTCCTGACTTTC. It encodes CASSELGTAPHSGANVLTF.

CDR3 protein: CASSFRDGYTF. The CDR3 DNA is TGTGCCAGCAGTTTCAGGGATGGCTACACCTTC. The rearrangement uses TRBV28 and TRBJ1-2, with D possibly being TRBD1 (5 bases). Germline V lookup: CDR1 MDHEN, CDR2 SYDVKM. This CDR3 spans 11 amino acids. V was trimmed by 3 bases and J by 6 bases, leaving 5 bases between them.

For the CDR3, the DNA is TGTGCCAGCAGCCCCATCCGGACAGGGTCCACCGGGGAGCTGTTTTTT. Protein: CASSPIRTGSTGELFF. The chain employs TRBV6-2 or TRBV6-3 and TRBJ2-2, with TRBD1 matching over 8 bases. Trimming at V came to 6 bases and at J to 4 bases, leaving 10 bases not matched to a gene. CDR1 is MNHEY, CDR2 SVGEGT, per germline. The CDR3 has 16 amino acids.

A single count supports this clone. The chain recombines TRBV10-3 with TRBJ2-1; TRBD2 agrees at 8 bases. CDR1 is ENHRY, CDR2 SYGVKD, per germline. J lost 2 bases, V lost 6 bases, and 6 bases had no gene match. CDR3 size: 15 residues. As DNA, the CDR3 is TGTGCCATCAGAGCTGAGGGACTAGCCTACAATGAGCAGTTCTTC. This encodes CAIRAEGLAYNEQFF.

The count of this clone is one. This chain joins TRBV5-6 and TRBJ1-1; a weak D match, TRBD1 (6 bases). The CDR3 length is 14 residues. Germline V gene lookup returns CDR1 SGHDT and CDR2 YYEEEE. V dropped 6 bases and J dropped 3 bases, with 15 bases sitting between them. DNA for the CDR3: TGTGCCAGCACCGCAGGGGCGAGGTACACTGAAGCTTTCTTT. Its translation: CASTAGARYTEAFF.

This chain links TRBV6-4 with TRBJ1-6; TRBD1 matches at 7 bases. This CDR3 region has 14 residues. V gave up 8 bases and J gave up 3 bases; unmatched junction bases: 4. Germline V gene sequence: CDR1 MRHNA, CDR2 SNTAGT. CDR3 in DNA: TGTGCCAGCCGCAGGGACAGCTATAATTCACCCCTCCACTTT. Residues: CASRRDSYNSPLHF.

J is TRBJ1-5 and V is TRBV25-1; the match to TRBD1 covers 9 bases. The CDR3 sequence is 15 residues long. The junction had 4 bases not matched to a gene; V was cut back by 4 bases and J by 3 bases. Germline CDR1 MGHDK, CDR2 SYGVNS. CDR3 in amino acids: CASSVGQGPNQPQHF. The DNA of the CDR3 is TGTGCCAGCAGTGTGGGACAGGGTCCCAATCAGCCCCAGCATTTT.

The chain uses TRBV3-1 (or the pseudogene TRBV3-2) and TRBJ2-2; 10 bases are shared with TRBD1. CDR3 length: 15 residues. CDR1 and CDR2 (germline): LGHDT, YNNKEL (reference sequence). J lost 2 bases, V lost 8 bases, and 5 bases had no gene match. The CDR3 protein is CASGGQGGNTGELFF. CDR3 nucleotides: TGTGCCAGCGGCGGACAGGGGGGCAACACCGGGGAGCTGTTTTTT.

V usage is TRBV14 and J usage is TRBJ2-2; 9 bases map to TRBD1. V lost 1 base to trimming and J lost 4 bases; unmatched junction nucleotides: 4. Germline V gene data show CDR1 as SGHDN and CDR2 as FVKESK. This CDR3 is built from 16 residues. Here the CDR3 DNA reads TGTGCCAGCAGCCAAGGGACAGGGGAGGCCACCGGGGAGCTGTTTTTT. This sequence encodes CASSQGTGEATGELFF.

The rearrangement links TRBV6-6 to TRBJ1-1; D uncertain. The CDR3 extends over 13 amino acids. Germline CDR1 is MNHNY and CDR2 is SVGAGI (reference sequence). Trimming left V 3 bases short and J 4 bases short, with 9 bases between. The CDR3 is CASSYVGSTEAFF. The DNA for the CDR3 is TGTGCCAGCAGTTATGTGGGGAGCACTGAAGCTTTCTTT.

V and J are TRBV5-5 and TRBJ1-4; D not certain. The CDR3 is 16 amino acids. Germline V lookup: CDR1 SGHKS, CDR2 YYEKEE (reference sequence). Trimming left V 4 bases short and J 0 bases short, with 13 bases between. The DNA for the CDR3 is TGTGCCAGCAGCGTGACACTAGTTCCAACTAATGAAAAACTGTTTTTT. Amino acids: CASSVTLVPTNEKLFF.